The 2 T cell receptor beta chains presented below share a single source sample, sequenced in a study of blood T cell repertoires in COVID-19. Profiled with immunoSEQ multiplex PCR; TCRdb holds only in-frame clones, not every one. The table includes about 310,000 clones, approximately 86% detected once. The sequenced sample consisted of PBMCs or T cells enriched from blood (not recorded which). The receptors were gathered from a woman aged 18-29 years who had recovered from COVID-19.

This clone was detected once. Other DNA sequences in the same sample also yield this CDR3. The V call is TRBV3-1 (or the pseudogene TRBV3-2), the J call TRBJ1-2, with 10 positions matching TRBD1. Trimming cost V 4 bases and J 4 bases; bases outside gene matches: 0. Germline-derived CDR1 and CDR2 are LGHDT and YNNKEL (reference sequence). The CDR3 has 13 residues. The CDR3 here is CASSRDRGYGYTF. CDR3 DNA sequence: TGTGCCAGCAGCCGGGACAGGGGCTATGGCTACACCTTC.

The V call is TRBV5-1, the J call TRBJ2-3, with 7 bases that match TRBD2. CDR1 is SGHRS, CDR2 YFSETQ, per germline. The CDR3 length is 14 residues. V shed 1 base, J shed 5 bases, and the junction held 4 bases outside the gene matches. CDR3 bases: TGCGCCAGCAGCTTGCCCTCGGGGGGAGATACGCAGTATTTT. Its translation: CASSLPSGGDTQYF.